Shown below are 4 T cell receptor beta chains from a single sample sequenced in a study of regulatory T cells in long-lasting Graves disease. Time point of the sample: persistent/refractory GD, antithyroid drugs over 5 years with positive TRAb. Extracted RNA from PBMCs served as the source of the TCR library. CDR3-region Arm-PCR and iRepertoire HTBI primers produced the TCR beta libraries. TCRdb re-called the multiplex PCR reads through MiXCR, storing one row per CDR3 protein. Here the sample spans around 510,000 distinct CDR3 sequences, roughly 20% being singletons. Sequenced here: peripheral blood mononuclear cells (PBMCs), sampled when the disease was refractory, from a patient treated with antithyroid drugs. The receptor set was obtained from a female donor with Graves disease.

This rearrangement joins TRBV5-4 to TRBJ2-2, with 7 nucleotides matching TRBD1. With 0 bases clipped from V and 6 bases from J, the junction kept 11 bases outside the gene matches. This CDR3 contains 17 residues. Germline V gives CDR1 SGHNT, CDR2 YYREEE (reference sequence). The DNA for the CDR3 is TGTGCCAGCAGCTTGGATGGGTTGCAGGGGGACGCCGGGGAGCTGTTTTTT. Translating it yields CASSLDGLQGDAGELFF.

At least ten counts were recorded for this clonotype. In DNA form, the CDR3 reads TGTGCCAGCAGTCGCCTTTGGGGAAGAGGCCAGCCCCAGCATTTT. It yields the protein CASSRLWGRGQPQHF. This rearrangement joins TRBV6-2 or TRBV6-3 to TRBJ1-5; D is ambiguous. CDR3 length: 15 amino acids. CDR1 and CDR2 from the germline V gene are MNHEY and SVGEGT. With 5 bases removed from V and 7 bases from J, the gap between germline ends came to 18 bases.

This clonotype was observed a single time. The DNA of the CDR3 is TGCAGTGCTAGATCGGGTCTATACGAGCAGTACTTC. It yields the protein CSARSGLYEQYF. The chain combines TRBV20-1 with TRBJ2-7; no reliable D call. V lost 2 bases and J 4 bases, leaving 9 bases between the germline ends. CDR3 size: 12 residues. Germline V CDR1 and CDR2: DFQATT, SNEGSKA (reference sequence).

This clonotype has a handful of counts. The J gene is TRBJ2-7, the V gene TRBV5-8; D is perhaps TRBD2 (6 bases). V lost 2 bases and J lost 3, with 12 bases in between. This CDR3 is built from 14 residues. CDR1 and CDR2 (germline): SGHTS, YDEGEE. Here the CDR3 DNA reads TGTGCCAGCAGCTTTAGCGGCTTGCACTACGAGCAGTACTTC. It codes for CASSFSGLHYEQYF.